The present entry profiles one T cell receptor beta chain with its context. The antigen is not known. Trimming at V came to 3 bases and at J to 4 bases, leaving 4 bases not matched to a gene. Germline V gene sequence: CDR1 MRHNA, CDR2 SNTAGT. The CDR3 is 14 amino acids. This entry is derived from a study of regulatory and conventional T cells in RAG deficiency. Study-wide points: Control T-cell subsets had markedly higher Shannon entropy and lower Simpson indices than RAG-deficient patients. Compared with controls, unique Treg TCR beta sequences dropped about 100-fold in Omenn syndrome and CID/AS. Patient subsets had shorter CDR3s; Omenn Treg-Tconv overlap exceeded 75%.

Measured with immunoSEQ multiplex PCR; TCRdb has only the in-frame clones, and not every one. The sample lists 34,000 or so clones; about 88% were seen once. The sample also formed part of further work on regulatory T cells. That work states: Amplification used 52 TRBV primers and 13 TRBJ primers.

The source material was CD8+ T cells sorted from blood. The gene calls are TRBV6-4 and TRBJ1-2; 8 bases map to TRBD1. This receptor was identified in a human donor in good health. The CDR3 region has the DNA TGTGCCAGCAGTGATCAGGGGGCATGCTATGGCTACACCTTC. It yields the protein CASSDQGACYGYTF.